Listed below are T cell receptor beta chains from one sample, sequenced in a study of shared clonotypes between healthy human individuals. Sequencing was performed with immunoSEQ multiplex PCR; in TCRdb, only in-frame clones are kept and a portion is missing. The table records about 2.4 million clones, more than 90% of them present only once. Sequencing used naive CD4+ T cells sorted from blood. The source of these receptors is a man between 18 and 35 years old in good health. CDR3s include the opening cysteine and the closing phenylalanine or tryptophan. A D gene is named only where the DNA matches it firmly. Expanded clones are given a class, and other clones once, few, many or no size at all.

-	TRBV5-1	-	TRBJ2-1	CASTPGTSAYNEQFF	TGCGCCAGCACCCCCGGGACATCGGCCTACAATGAGCAGTTCTTC
-	TRBV6-5	TRBD1	TRBJ1-1	CASRRDSTNTEAFF	TGTGCCAGCAGGAGGGACAGTACAAACACTGAAGCTTTCTTT
-	TRBV19	-	TRBJ1-5	CASSIGPSSQPQHF	TGTGCCAGTAGTATAGGTCCGTCCAGTCAGCCCCAGCATTTT
once	TRBV6-1	TRBD1	TRBJ1-6	CASSTGTVYNSPLHF	TGTGCCAGCAGCACCGGGACAGTCTATAATTCACCCCTCCACTTT
-	TRBV7-9	TRBD1	TRBJ2-5	CASSRGQETQYF	TGTGCTAGCAGCAGGGGGCAAGAGACCCAGTACTTC
-	TRBV4-3	-	TRBJ1-6	CASSQDYKEGSPLHF	TGCGCCAGCAGCCAAGATTATAAGGAGGGATCACCCCTCCACTTT
once	TRBV15	TRBD1	TRBJ1-5	CATSSVRDRRPMGNQPQHF	TGTGCCACCAGCAGCGTCCGGGACAGAAGACCTATGGGCAATCAGCCCCAGCATTTT
-	TRBV30	-	TRBJ1-2	CAWSPPSYGYTF	TGTGCCTGGAGTCCTCCAAGCTATGGCTACACCTTC
-	TRBV30	-	TRBJ1-2	CAWSPRRVNYGYTF	TGTGCCTGGAGTCCCCGCAGGGTTAACTATGGCTACACCTTC
-	TRBV12-5	-	TRBJ2-3	CASGPSIRASTDTQYF	TGTGCTAGTGGCCCCTCGATACGGGCTAGCACAGATACGCAGTATTTT
-	TRBV7-9	-	TRBJ2-3	CASTREGASTDTQYF	TGTGCCAGCACCCGGGAGGGGGCTAGCACAGATACGCAGTATTTT
-	TRBV30	-	TRBJ1-4	CAWSAGNNEKLFF	TGTGCCTGGTCGGCCGGGAACAATGAAAAACTGTTTTTT
-	TRBV7-2	-	TRBJ2-5	CASSLLLGPYQETQYF	TGTGCCAGCAGCTTATTATTGGGACCTTACCAAGAGACCCAGTACTTC
few	TRBV30	-	TRBJ1-2	CAWTPPGIYGYTF	TGTGCCTGGACCCCACCGGGGATCTATGGCTACACCTTC
-	TRBV29-1	-	TRBJ2-7	CSVEAVGEQYF	TGCAGCGTTGAAGCGGTGGGGGAGCAGTACTTC
-	TRBV5-1	TRBD2	TRBJ2-1	CASGGSGYNEQFF	TGCGCCTCGGGAGGTAGCGGTTACAATGAGCAGTTCTTC
-	TRBV19	TRBD1	TRBJ2-7	CASSIEGAPYEQYF	TGTGCCAGTAGTATTGAGGGGGCCCCCTACGAGCAGTACTTC
-	TRBV5-1	TRBD1	TRBJ1-4	CASSGGTGRLGNEKLFF	TGCGCCAGCAGCGGGGGGACAGGTCGTCTGGGTAATGAAAAACTGTTTTTT
few	TRBV7-7	TRBD1	TRBJ2-5	CASSRDRGQETQYF	TGTGCTAGCAGCCGGGACAGGGGGCAAGAGACCCAGTACTTC
-	TRBV4-1	-	TRBJ2-5	CASSQAERQETQYF	TGCGCCAGCAGCCAAGCGGAGCGGCAAGAGACCCAGTACTTC
once	TRBV5-3	TRBD2	TRBJ2-1	CARSPTSGRPNEQFF	TGTGCCAGAAGCCCGACTAGCGGGAGGCCCAATGAGCAGTTCTTC
-	TRBV6-1	-	TRBJ1-2	CASSEALLAYYGYTF	TGTGCCAGCAGTGAAGCGCTTTTAGCTTACTATGGCTACACCTTC
-	TRBV14	-	TRBJ2-3	CASSQASPEPQYF	TGTGCCAGCAGCCAGGCCTCCCCGGAGCCGCAGTATTTT
-	TRBV5-1	-	TRBJ2-5	CASSLEPAETQYF	TGCGCCAGCAGCTTGGAGCCCGCAGAGACCCAGTACTTC
-	TRBV19	-	TRBJ1-3	CASTETGSLSGNTIYF	TGTGCCAGTACCGAAACAGGCTCCCTCTCTGGAAACACCATATATTTT
-	TRBV6-5	TRBD1	TRBJ1-1	CASSNRQGRAEAFF	TGTGCCAGCAGTAATCGACAGGGCAGGGCTGAAGCTTTCTTT
-	TRBV2	TRBD2	TRBJ2-1	CASRGNRLAGGRYNEQFF	TGTGCCAGCCGGGGAAATAGACTAGCGGGGGGCCGCTACAATGAGCAGTTCTTC
-	TRBV10-3	-	TRBJ2-3	CAISVGSGSSTDTQYF	TGTGCCATCAGTGTAGGTAGTGGGAGCAGCACAGATACGCAGTATTTT
-	TRBV5-1	TRBD1	TRBJ1-2	CASSPEGQGWGYTF	TGCGCCAGCAGCCCGGAGGGACAGGGCTGGGGCTACACCTTC
-	TRBV19	TRBD1	TRBJ1-6	CASSGTGSSPLHF	TGTGCCAGTAGTGGGACAGGATCTTCACCCCTCCACTTT
once	TRBV30	-	TRBJ2-4	CAWSPRSAKNIQYF	TGTGCCTGGAGCCCCAGGTCGGCCAAAAACATTCAGTACTTC
-	TRBV5-1	-	TRBJ1-1	CASSLGIDMNTEAFF	TGCGCCAGCAGCTTGGGGATCGATATGAACACTGAAGCTTTCTTT
-	TRBV11-2	-	TRBJ1-5	CASSATDSNQPQHF	TGTGCCAGCAGCGCAACAGATAGCAATCAGCCCCAGCATTTT
-	TRBV5-4	TRBD1	TRBJ1-1	CASSLGDRIMNTEAFF	TGTGCCAGCAGCTTGGGGGACAGGATTATGAACACTGAAGCTTTCTTT
-	TRBV7-2	-	TRBJ1-6	CASSSQGIDSPLHF	TGTGCCAGCAGCTCACAGGGAATTGATTCACCCCTCCACTTT
-	TRBV11-2	-	TRBJ2-5	CASSPHGKPQETQYF	TGTGCCAGCAGCCCACACGGGAAGCCCCAAGAGACCCAGTACTTC
-	TRBV29-1	-	TRBJ2-1	CSVEATRYGNEQFF	TGCAGCGTTGAAGCGACTAGATATGGGAATGAGCAGTTCTTC
-	TRBV25-1	-	TRBJ1-5	CASSAPNQPQHF	TGTGCCAGCAGTGCCCCCAATCAGCCCCAGCATTTT
-	TRBV5-4	TRBD2	TRBJ2-7	CASSRGLAGVRSYEQYF	TGTGCCAGCAGCCGGGGACTAGCGGGAGTAAGGTCCTACGAGCAGTACTTC
-	TRBV5-1	-	TRBJ2-2	CASSSGRLNTGELFF	TGCGCCAGCAGCTCGGGGAGGCTGAACACCGGGGAGCTGTTTTTT
-	TRBV5-4	-	TRBJ2-7	CASSSTQGHHEQYF	TGTGCCAGCAGCTCCACACAGGGTCACCACGAGCAGTACTTC
-	TRBV7-9	-	TRBJ1-5	CASSLRGSDQPQHF	TGTGCCAGCAGCTTACGGGGTTCTGATCAGCCCCAGCATTTT
-	TRBV2	-	TRBJ1-3	CASSFGTSSGNTIYF	TGTGCCAGCAGTTTCGGGACCTCCTCTGGAAACACCATATATTTT
-	TRBV19	-	TRBJ1-3	CASSFFHEAGNTIYF	TGTGCCAGTAGTTTCTTCCACGAAGCTGGAAACACCATATATTTT
-	TRBV5-4	TRBD1	TRBJ2-7	CASSQTGTGEHEQYF	TGTGCCAGCAGCCAAACCGGGACAGGCGAACACGAGCAGTACTTC
-	TRBV27	-	TRBJ2-7	CARTTYEQYF	TGTGCCAGGACCACCTACGAGCAGTACTTC
-	TRBV6-5	TRBD1	TRBJ1-2	CASRAEGAPMGYTF	TGTGCCAGCAGGGCGGAGGGGGCTCCTATGGGCTACACCTTC
-	TRBV7-2	-	TRBJ2-3	CASSLGSDTSTDTQYF	TGTGCCAGCAGCTTAGGCTCGGACACTAGCACAGATACGCAGTATTTT
once	TRBV7-2	-	TRBJ2-7	CASSLRGAATYEQYF	TGTGCCAGCAGCTTAAGAGGGGCCGCTACCTACGAGCAGTACTTC
-	TRBV6-5	TRBD1	TRBJ1-5	CASRRTGEGGQPQHF	TGTGCCAGCAGGAGGACAGGGGAAGGTGGTCAGCCCCAGCATTTT